This passage covers 18 T cell receptor beta chains from one sample sequenced in a study of monozygotic twins with inflammatory bowel disease. TCRdb derives one entry per CDR3 protein from the 5' RACE reads, leaving out DNA. There are 150,000 or so distinct CDR3 sequences in the sample, with more than 0.95% held by the top ten. Sequencing input: blood. The receptors were gathered from a human donor with ulcerative colitis or Crohn's disease, or a healthy co-twin of an affected twin (not recorded which).

The genes are TRBV4-1 and TRBJ1-5. The CDR3 is made up of 14 amino acids. From germline, CDR1 is MGHRA and CDR2 YSYEKL. The CDR3: CASSQEGQIQPQHF.

V and J are TRBV6-2 or TRBV6-3 and TRBJ1-1. There are 13 residues in the CDR3. CDR1 and CDR2 from the germline V gene are MNHEY and SVGEGT. CDR3: CASSYKANTEAFF.

V is TRBV28 and J is TRBJ1-5; the TCRdb D gene call, TRBD1, has no DNA to confirm it. The CDR3 extends over 13 amino acids. Germline CDR1 reads MDHEN; CDR2 reads SYDVKM. CDR3 protein: CASMRGGDQPQHF. Based on the CDR3 plus reference TRBV28 and TRBJ1-5, the full variable domain is DVKVTQSSRYLVKRTGEKVFLECVQDMDHENMFWYRQDPGLGLRLIYFSYDVKMKEKGDIPEGYSVSREKKERFSLILESASTNQTSMYLCASMRGGDQPQHFGDGTRLSIL.

The gene calls are TRBV27 and TRBJ2-7; TCRdb lists TRBD1, though no DNA is available to test this call. The CDR3 runs 12 residues. The germline gives CDR1 MNHEY, CDR2 SMNVEV (reference sequence). CDR3 region: CASSRGQYEQYF.

The V call is TRBV20-1, the J call TRBJ1-1. Germline CDR1 reads DFQATT; CDR2 reads SNEGSKA (reference sequence). This CDR3 is built from 16 residues. CDR3 sequence: CSARESARSMNTEAFF.

The V gene is TRBV7-2, the J gene TRBJ2-2; TCRdb gives TRBD1 as the D gene, but with no DNA this cannot be confirmed. This CDR3 comprises 14 residues. Germline CDR1 is SGHTA and CDR2 is FQGNSA. The CDR3 reads CASSATGATGELFF.

V usage is TRBV28 and J usage is TRBJ1-5; TCRdb designates TRBD1, a call that cannot be tested without DNA. The CDR3 length is 15 residues. Looked up from germline, CDR1 is MDHEN and CDR2 is SYDVKM. The CDR3 loop reads CASSTTGTGNQPQHF.

The rearrangement links TRBV10-3 to TRBJ2-1; TCRdb calls TRBD1, which cannot be checked without DNA. Germline CDR1 is ENHRY and CDR2 is SYGVKD. CDR3 size: 14 residues. CDR3 loop: CAISEHQGYNEQFF.

The chain has TRBV20-1 and TRBJ1-2; the TCRdb D gene call, TRBD1, has no DNA to confirm it. Germline values: CDR1 DFQATT, CDR2 SNEGSKA (reference sequence). There are 14 residues in the CDR3. The CDR3 loop reads CSARDPGTYYGYTF.

The genes are TRBV6-5 and TRBJ2-1. This CDR3 is 17 amino acids long. The germline V gene encodes CDR1 MNHEY and CDR2 SVGAGI. The CDR3 here is CASSYPSPQGSYNEQFF.

The chain has TRBV6-5 and TRBJ1-6. Germline values: CDR1 MNHEY, CDR2 SVGAGI. This CDR3 is 13 amino acids long. The CDR3 sequence is CASSYSQNSPLHF.

The V call is TRBV12-3 or TRBV12-4, the J call TRBJ1-5; TCRdb's D call, TRBD1, is unchecked because there is no DNA. The CDR3 is 13 residues long. CDR3 residues: CASSLSRGQPQHF.

The chain links TRBV9 to TRBJ1-1. The CDR3 runs 13 residues. The V gene's germline CDR1 is SGDLS and CDR2 YYNGEE. The CDR3 loop reads CASSIKAGTEAFF.

This chain links TRBV24-1 with TRBJ2-1. The CDR3 has 16 residues. Germline CDR1 is KGHDR and CDR2 is SFDVKD. The CDR3: CATSHTDRGNNNEQFF.

V gene TRBV12-3 or TRBV12-4 combines with J gene TRBJ2-1. The CDR3 runs 14 residues. CDR3 residues: CASRRQGSYNEQFF.

The chain uses TRBV18 and TRBJ1-1; TCRdb's D call of TRBD1 is untestable without DNA. Germline loops: CDR1 KGHSH, CDR2 LQKENI. The CDR3 is 14 residues long. CDR3 in amino acids: CASSRIQGNTEAFF.

The rearrangement uses TRBV7-3 and TRBJ2-3; the D call of TRBD2 rests on TCRdb alone, since no DNA is present to check it. CDR3 length equals 15 residues. Germline V gene lookup returns CDR1 SGHTA and CDR2 FQGTGA. The CDR3: CASSSLAGSTDTQYF. The whole variable domain, remainder taken from reference TRBV7-3 and TRBJ2-3, is GAGVSQTPSNKVTEKGKYVELRCDPISGHTALYWYRQSLGQGPEFLIYFQGTGAADDSGLPNDRFFAVRPEGSVSTLKIQRTERGDSAVYLCASSSLAGSTDTQYFGPGTRLTVL.

J is TRBJ2-2 and V is TRBV24-1; TCRdb's D call, TRBD2, is unchecked because there is no DNA. The germline V gene has CDR1 KGHDR and CDR2 SFDVKD. CDR3 length: 17 residues. This CDR3 reads CATSDLRTGSPAGELFF.